One and the same sample provided the 17 T cell receptor beta chains below, sequenced in a study of molecular identifiers for immune sequencing clone quantification (dated by TCRdb to between 2018 and 2020). The library was made by PCR. The sequencing machine was an Illumina HiSeq 4000. The public reads were reprocessed in TCRdb via fastp at Q25 and MiXCR, keeping in-frame beta chains. Rows are combined by CDR3 protein, so each entry shows the most common genes and DNA. Counted in this sample were hundreds of thousands of distinct CDR3 sequences; roughly 21% of them appeared once. Jointly, the top ten make up roughly 0.85% of the sample. The sequencing sample was made of naive CD8+ T cells from blood, with Jurkat cell RNA spiked in. Taken with the paper, the label for cell subset or site translates to: FACS-sorted CD8+CD4-CCR7+CD45RA+ naive T cells. The receptors come from a human donor in good health. Some libraries in this study had Jurkat cell RNA spiked in.

This chain connects TRBV20-1 to TRBJ2-1; TRBD2 matches at 10 bases. Trimming cost V 5 bases and J 8 bases; bases outside gene matches: 12. The CDR3 is made up of 15 amino acids. Germline CDR1 and CDR2: DFQATT and SNEGSKA (reference sequence). The CDR3 spells CSAGTSENGFDEQFF. The CDR3 region has the DNA TGCAGTGCTGGGACTAGCGAAAATGGGTTCGATGAGCAGTTCTTC.

Remarks on this clonotype: This may be a read error, as it is one base from a much larger clone. The chain links TRBV19 to TRBJ2-5; no definite D call. Germline CDR1 and CDR2: LNHDA and SQIVND (reference sequence). With 3 bases removed from V and 4 bases from J, the gap between germline ends came to 3 bases. The CDR3 length is 11 residues. CDR3 amino acids: CASSMPETQYF. The CDR3 DNA follows: TGTGCCAGTAGTATGCCAGAGACCCAGTACTTC.

The sample holds many counts of this clonotype. The chain joins TRBV7-2 to TRBJ2-1; D perhaps matches TRBD2 (6 bases). Germline assignment: CDR1 SGHTA and CDR2 FQGNSA. This CDR3 is 19 amino acids long. V lost 0 bases and J lost 3, with 21 bases in between. The CDR3 coding sequence is TGTGCCAGCAGCTTAGCGGTGTTTGGTGGGCGGGGTGACTACAATGAGCAGTTCTTC. Its protein is CASSLAVFGGRGDYNEQFF. Supplemented by reference TRBV7-2 and TRBJ2-1, the full variable domain reads GAGVSQSPSNKVTEKGKDVELRCDPISGHTALYWYRQSLGQGLEFLIYFQGNSAPDKSGLPSDRFSAERTGGSVSTLTIQRTQQEDSAVYLCASSLAVFGGRGDYNEQFFGPGTRLTVL.

For this clonotype: A read error is possible here, since a much larger clone lies one base away. This CDR3 is CASSLRQGMRQPQNF. The CDR3 DNA reads as TGTGCCAGCAGTTTGAGACAGGGGATGCGTCAGCCCCAGAATTTT. The genes are TRBV12-3 or TRBV12-4 and TRBJ1-5, with TRBD1 matching over 8 bases. The CDR3 has 15 residues.

This clonotype was recorded at least ten times. The V and J genes are TRBV4-3 and TRBJ2-7; no definite D call. This CDR3 spans 14 amino acids. Trimming removed 0 bases from V and 4 bases from J, with 10 bases in between. Germline loops: CDR1 LGHNA, CDR2 YSLEER. The CDR3 here is CASSQERFGYEQYF. The CDR3 nucleotides read TGCGCCAGCAGCCAAGAAAGGTTCGGGTACGAGCAGTACTTC.

The rearrangement links TRBV27 to TRBJ2-5, with D perhaps matching TRBD1 (5 bases). Germline loops: CDR1 MNHEY, CDR2 SMNVEV (reference sequence). The V end was cut by 3 bases, the J end by 4 bases, with 15 bases between. CDR3 length: 15 residues. CDR3 loop: CASSFVPGPPETQYF. Written as DNA, the CDR3 is TGTGCCAGCAGTTTTGTTCCAGGGCCCCCAGAGACCCAGTACTTC.

This clonotype was detected only a few times. This chain connects TRBV11-3 to TRBJ2-7; 9 bases map to TRBD1. J was trimmed by 4 bases and V by 4 bases; bases with no gene match: 8. CDR1 and CDR2 (germline): SGHNT, YENEEA. The CDR3 runs 15 residues. The DNA of the CDR3 is TGTGCCAGCAGCTACGGACCGGGACAGGGATACGAGCAGTACTTC. This codes for CASSYGPGQGYEQYF. The full variable domain, completed using reference TRBV11-3 and TRBJ2-7, is EAGVVQSPRYKIIEKKQPVAFWCNPISGHNTLYWYLQNLGQGPELLIRYENEEAVDDSQLPKDRFSAERLKGVDSTLKIQPAELGDSAVYLCASSYGPGQGYEQYFGPGTRLTVT.

The gene calls are TRBV12-3 or TRBV12-4 and TRBJ2-3; D possibly corresponds to TRBD2 (7 bases). The CDR3 loop spans 16 amino acids. The germline V and J ends were trimmed by 7 bases and 3 bases, with 20 bases remaining between them. The CDR3 sequence is CASNVGGAGVTDTQYF. Written as DNA, the CDR3 is TGTGCCAGCAATGTAGGGGGGGCGGGGGTGACAGATACGCAGTATTTT.

This clonotype has only a few counts. CDR3 in DNA: TGTGCCAGCAGCTTATTAAAGGGATACAATGAGCAGTTCTTC. Its translation is CASSLLKGYNEQFF. The rearrangement links TRBV7-2 to TRBJ2-1; the D is unclear. From germline, CDR1 is SGHTA and CDR2 FQGNSA. The CDR3 loop spans 14 amino acids. V was trimmed by 2 bases and J by 4 bases, leaving 9 bases between them.

Concerning this clonotype itself: A much more abundant neighbour one base away suggests this may be a read error. The rearrangement joins TRBV20-1 to TRBJ1-1; the D gene is possibly TRBD1 (6 bases). CDR3 size: 12 residues. Germline V CDR1 and CDR2: DFQATT, SNEGSKA (reference sequence). In DNA, the CDR3 is TGCAGTGCTAGAGATATGGGGGCTGAAGCTTCCTTT. Amino acid sequence: CSARDMGAEASF.

This clonotype appeared many times. This chain joins TRBV5-1 and TRBJ2-1; D might be TRBD2 (6 bases). This CDR3 is built from 13 residues. Trimming took 0 bases from V and 14 from J, leaving 15 bases between them. Germline V lookup: CDR1 SGHRS, CDR2 YFSETQ. The CDR3 bases are TGCGCCAGCAGCTTGGTTTCGGGGGAGTTGAAGTTCTTC. Translated: CASSLVSGELKFF.

This CDR3 is CASSAVPPRGGEQYF. CDR3 bases: TGTGCCAGCAGCGCGGTCCCCCCTCGGGGTGGCGAGCAGTACTTC. This chain uses TRBV9 with TRBJ2-7, with D possibly TRBD2 on 5 matching bases. CDR1 and CDR2 (germline): SGDLS, YYNGEE. The CDR3 runs to 15 residues. Trimming took 3 bases from V and 6 from J, leaving 19 bases between them.

Regarding this clonotype: This may be a read error: a much more frequent sequence differs by one nucleotide. The chain recombines TRBV4-3 with TRBJ2-3, with D possibly TRBD2 on 6 matching bases. This CDR3 has 15 residues. CDR1 and CDR2 (germline): LGHNA, YSLEER. CDR3: CASSQDWRGTGTQYF. The DNA for the CDR3 is TGCGCCAGCAGCCAAGATTGGAGGGGCACAGGTACGCAGTATTTT.

This clonotype was detected ten times or more. The chain employs TRBV27 and TRBJ1-1; D gene ambiguous. CDR1 and CDR2 from the germline V gene are MNHEY and SMNVEV (reference sequence). V was clipped by 6 bases and J by 3 bases, with 20 bases between them. The CDR3 sequence is 16 residues long. The CDR3 DNA is TGTGCCAGCAGCATCACCGGCAGGCGGGGAGACACTGAAGCTTTCTTT. It yields the protein CASSITGRRGDTEAFF.

The chain is built from TRBV28 and TRBJ2-7; the D is unclear. The V and J ends lost 2 bases and 2 bases respectively, with 7 bases between them. This CDR3 has 13 amino acids. CDR1 is MDHEN and CDR2 is SYDVKM in the germline V gene. In DNA, the CDR3 is TGTGCCAGCAGTTTAGATTTAACCTACGAGCAGTACTTC. Amino acids: CASSLDLTYEQYF.

For this clonotype: Just one base apart from a much larger clone, this may be a read error. The rearrangement joins TRBV11-2 to TRBJ2-7, with D unclear. The germline CDR1 and CDR2 sequences are SGHAT and FQNNGV. The length of the CDR3 is 12 residues. CDR3 coding DNA: TGTGCCAGCAGCTTACAGGCGCCCGAGCGGTACTTC. It yields the protein CASSLQAPERYF.

This clonotype was seen at least ten times. This chain joins TRBV12-3 or TRBV12-4 and TRBJ2-7, with 9 bases identical to TRBD1. CDR3 size: 15 residues. Trimming cost V 5 bases and J 3 bases; bases outside gene matches: 8. The CDR3 DNA follows: TGTGCCAGCAGTCCTAACCGGGACAGGGTCTACGAGCAGTACTTC. Residues: CASSPNRDRVYEQYF.